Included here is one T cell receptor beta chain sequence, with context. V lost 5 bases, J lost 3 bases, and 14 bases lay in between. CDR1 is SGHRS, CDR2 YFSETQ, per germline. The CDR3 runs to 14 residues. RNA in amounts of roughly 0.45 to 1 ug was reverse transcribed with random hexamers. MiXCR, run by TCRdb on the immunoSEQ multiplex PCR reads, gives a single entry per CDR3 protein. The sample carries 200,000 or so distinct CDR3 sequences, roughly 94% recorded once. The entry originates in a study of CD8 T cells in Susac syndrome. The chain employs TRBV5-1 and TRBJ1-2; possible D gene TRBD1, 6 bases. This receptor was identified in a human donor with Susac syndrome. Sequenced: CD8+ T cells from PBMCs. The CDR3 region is CASRRSEGDYGYTF. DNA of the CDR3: TGCGCCAGCAGAAGATCCGAGGGGGACTATGGCTACACCTTC. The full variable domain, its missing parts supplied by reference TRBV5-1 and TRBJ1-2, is KAGVTQTPRYLIKTRGQQVTLSCSPISGHRSVSWYQQTPGQGLQFLFEYFSETQRNKGNFPGRFSGRQFSNSRSEMNVSTLELGDSALYLCASRRSEGDYGYTFGSGTRLTVV.